This T cell receptor (beta chain) originates from a study of blood T cell repertoires in COVID-19 (dated by TCRdb to 2018 to 2020). Looking at the study overall: Samples from collaborators originated in the United States, Italy and Spain and spanned both the acute and convalescent phases of COVID-19. The dataset comprised deeply sampled blood TCRbeta repertoires from subjects exposed to, actively infected with, or recovered from COVID-19. A de-identified subject ID, COVID-19 status, age in years and sex were almost always included in the sample metadata. Samples were obtained from the ongoing ImmuneRACE study (first 160 participants) and from some 1,300 subjects provided by 6 global collaborators. The material from the prospective study consisted of cDNA or gDNA derived from T cells, B-cell-depleted T cells, or PBMCs. The repertoires were made available in a free public database intended to serve as a resource for research on the immune response to SARS-CoV-2. Where available, HLA class I and class II types were obtained from metadata supplied by the sample provider rather than from assay-based typing.

Each collaborating institution followed its own protocols to collect whole blood in K2EDTA tubes. Collaborator samples were shipped for TCRbeta analysis as frozen whole blood, isolated PBMCs, or DNA extracted from either sample type. For this clone: Its cognate antigen has yet to be identified. No much larger clone is present one base from it, and per-base qualities are unavailable.

Per the germline V gene, SGDLS is the CDR1 and YYNGEE is the CDR2. For this chain, trimming is 3 bases at the V end and 4 bases at the J end, and the number of junction bases without a gene match is 6. The CDR3 starts with the cysteine, ends with the phenylalanine, and has 17 residues. The only DNA kept is the CDR3, 51 bases in frame from the first base. TCRbeta CDR3 regions were amplified from genomic DNA using the immunoSEQ Assay, a bias-controlled multiplex PCR. As for how the authors treated the data: The number of nucleated cells in each sample was estimated from the amplification of reference gene primers within the assay. Sequence reads were collapsed and filtered to measure the absolute abundance of every unique TCRbeta CDR3 rearrangement. For each sample, productive Simpson clonality was calculated by taking the square root of Simpson's diversity index across productive rearrangements. TCRdb took over this immuneACCESS table, retaining in-frame rearrangements with V and J assigned. Such tables are incomplete; in checked studies, under half of the missing clones stem from an unresolved V gene, and the remainder is unexplained. The DNA was the basis for D and trimming; V, J and clone size are from that table. This sample comprises about 230,000 clones, over 80% of them detected only once. Together, the top ten hold under 30% of the sample.

Points the paper makes about the study in general: Clinical and demographic metadata were provided uncurated, with the amount varying by source and participant.

Sequenced sample: peripheral blood. This receptor chain uses TRBV9 and TRBJ2-1; a stretch of 14 junction bases matches TRBD2. The receptor comes from a man between 35 and 55 years old with acute or convalescent COVID-19. In nucleotide form, the sequence is TGTGCCAGCAGCGACGGGACTAGCGGGAGTATGTACAATGAGCAGTTCTTC. This sequence encodes CASSDGTSGSMYNEQFF.